This T cell receptor beta chain was sequenced during a study of blood T cell repertoires in COVID-19. TCRdb's table, derived via immunoSEQ multiplex PCR, lists solely in-frame clones and lacks some. The profile shows 210,000 or so clones, 78% of them singletons. This clone has just a few counts. Trimming removed 4 bases at V and 5 bases at J, with 12 bases between. This CDR3 is 13 amino acids long. The germline gives CDR1 SNHLY, CDR2 FYNNEI. V and J are TRBV2 and TRBJ2-7; D perhaps matches TRBD1 (6 bases). The sample taken for sequencing was peripheral blood. The TCR originated in a woman of 80 years or more with active or convalescent COVID-19. The CDR3 here is CASSGGQWNEQYF. The CDR3 coding sequence is TGTGCCAGCAGTGGAGGACAGTGGAACGAGCAGTACTTC.